These 11 T cell receptor beta chains were all obtained from the same sample, sequenced in a study of blood T cell repertoires in COVID-19. Sequencing was performed with immunoSEQ multiplex PCR; in TCRdb, only in-frame clones are kept and a portion is missing. Of some 200,000 clones in the sample, roughly 80% were seen once. The sequenced material came from peripheral blood. The receptors were gathered from an elderly woman with active or convalescent COVID-19.

The chain recombines TRBV4-3 with TRBJ2-2; TRBD2 is a possible D gene (7 bases). Trimming stripped 1 base from V and 6 bases from J, with 12 bases between. The V gene's germline CDR1 is LGHNA and CDR2 YSLEER. The CDR3 loop spans 15 amino acids. This CDR3 reads CASSQVGGAAGELFF. The CDR3 DNA reads TGCGCCAGCAGCCAAGTAGGGGGGGCGGCCGGGGAGCTGTTTTTT.

The V call is TRBV6-2 or TRBV6-3, the J call TRBJ2-7; tentative D call: TRBD1 (6 bases). Trimming shortened V by 1 base and J by 7 bases, and 17 bases separated the two germline ends. Looked up from germline, CDR1 is MNHEY and CDR2 is SVGEGT. CDR3 size: 15 residues. The CDR3 protein is CASSYLWGQDGEQYF. CDR3 nucleotide sequence: TGTGCCAGCAGTTACTTATGGGGGCAAGATGGGGAGCAGTACTTC.

V is TRBV4-1 and J is TRBJ1-2, with D maybe TRBD1 (5 bases). Germline V gene lookup returns CDR1 MGHRA and CDR2 YSYEKL. Trimming took 3 bases from V and 9 from J, leaving 11 bases between them. The CDR3 loop spans 12 amino acids. In DNA, the CDR3 is TGCGCCAGCAGCCAGGGGGGGACGCGCTACACCTTC. Amino acid sequence: CASSQGGTRYTF.

This chain links TRBV29-1 with TRBJ2-3; 8 positions agree with TRBD2. CDR3 length: 13 amino acids. After removal of 3 bases from V and 5 bases from J, the junction contained 4 bases not matched to a gene. Germline CDR1 SQVTM, CDR2 ANQGSEA. The CDR3 nucleotides read TGCAGCGTTGATCGGGGGGGAGGAGATACGCAGTATTTT. Its protein is CSVDRGGGDTQYF.

The V and J genes are TRBV12-5 and TRBJ1-5; 8 bases fit TRBD1. Germline-derived CDR1 and CDR2 are LGHNT and FRNRAP. The junction had 18 bases not matched to a gene; V was cut back by 2 bases and J by 0 bases. CDR3 size: 21 residues. For the CDR3, the DNA is TGTGCTAGTGGTTTGCAAGATCTAAGGACAGGGCAGCTTAATAGCAATCAGCCCCAGCATTTT. Protein: CASGLQDLRTGQLNSNQPQHF.

This clone has just a few counts. V usage is TRBV19 and J usage is TRBJ1-6; D gene ambiguous. Trimming removed 7 bases at V and 1 base at J, with 11 bases between. Germline assignment: CDR1 LNHDA and CDR2 SQIVND (reference sequence). CDR3 length equals 15 residues. DNA of the CDR3: TGTGCCAGTACCGTTCGGGAATCCTATAATTCACCCCTCCACTTT. This encodes CASTVRESYNSPLHF.

The genes are TRBV10-3 and TRBJ2-7; TRBD2 aligns across 7 bases. Germline trimming cut 4 bases from V and 2 bases from J; bases unmatched to any gene: 11. Germline V gene sequence: CDR1 ENHRY, CDR2 SYGVKD. There are 16 residues in the CDR3. In DNA, the CDR3 is TGTGCCATCAGTGCTGGACCGGGACTATCTACCTACGAGCAGTACTTC. Translating gives CAISAGPGLSTYEQYF.

The chain carries TRBV9 and TRBJ2-2; 7 bases are shared with TRBD1. The CDR3 length is 16 residues. Trimming removed 2 bases from V and 3 bases from J; junction bases left unmatched: 7. CDR1 and CDR2 (germline): SGDLS, YYNGEE. In DNA form, the CDR3 reads TGTGCCAGCAGCGTTAACAGGGGTCAGTACACCGGGGAGCTGTTTTTT. Translation gives CASSVNRGQYTGELFF. The variable domain in full, with the rest retrieved from reference TRBV9 and TRBJ2-2, is DSGVTQTPKHLITATGQRVTLRCSPRSGDLSVYWYQQSLDQGLQFLIQYYNGEERAKGNILERFSAQQFPDLHSELNLSSLELGDSALYFCASSVNRGQYTGELFFGEGSRLTVL.

The chain couples TRBV28 to TRBJ2-1, with 12 bases that match TRBD1. After removal of 6 bases from V and 1 base from J, the junction contained 10 bases not matched to a gene. The length of the CDR3 is 18 residues. The germline V gene encodes CDR1 MDHEN and CDR2 SYDVKM. For the CDR3, the DNA is TGTGCCAGCAGGAGGGACAGGGGGCTAGGGGAGTCCTACAATGAGCAGTTCTTC. Its translation is CASRRDRGLGESYNEQFF.

The rearrangement uses TRBV7-2 and TRBJ2-1, with D maybe TRBD2 (5 bases). Germline CDR1 and CDR2: SGHTA and FQGNSA. The CDR3 length is 14 residues. V lost 3 bases to trimming and J lost 0 bases, with 6 bases between them. CDR3 loop: CASSFAGSYNEQFF. In DNA form, the CDR3 reads TGTGCCAGCAGCTTCGCGGGCTCCTACAATGAGCAGTTCTTC.

The rearrangement links TRBV30 to TRBJ1-3; possibly TRBD1 for D (5 bases). Trimming pared 0 bases from V and 4 bases from J, leaving 13 bases between. The CDR3 sequence is 15 residues long. Germline V gives CDR1 GTSNPN, CDR2 SVGIG (reference sequence). In nucleotides, the CDR3 is TGTGCCTGGAGTGTACGGGGGGTAAAAGGAAACACCATATATTTT. This sequence encodes CAWSVRGVKGNTIYF.